This entry concerns a single T cell receptor beta chain. CDR3 length equals 15 residues. V was clipped by 0 bases and J by 2 bases, with 11 bases between them. CDR1 and CDR2 (germline): GTSNPN, SVGIG (reference sequence). The treatment denotes: oral pan-JAK inhibitor, 5-10 mg twice daily. Lesional scalp punch biopsies and peripheral blood were collected from alopecia areata patients. cDNA serving as the sequencing template came from extracted, reverse transcribed RNA. This table comes from immunoSEQ multiplex PCR, and its TCRdb copy is limited to in-frame clones, with some not included. The data contain 270,000 or so clones, over 45% of them singletons. The entry originates in a study of CD8+ T cells in alopecia areata. Turning to the study itself: Patients in the treated group were given tofacitinib by mouth, 5 to 10 mg twice a day.

The origin of this receptor is a human donor with alopecia areata. The rearrangement uses TRBV30 and TRBJ1-3; TRBD1 might be the D (6 bases). The sample here was CD4+ T cells sorted from blood, taken at week 24, from a patient treated with tofacitinib. CDR3 region: CAWSVPRTAGNTIYF. CDR3 DNA: TGTGCCTGGAGTGTACCCCGGACAGCTGGAAACACCATATATTTT.